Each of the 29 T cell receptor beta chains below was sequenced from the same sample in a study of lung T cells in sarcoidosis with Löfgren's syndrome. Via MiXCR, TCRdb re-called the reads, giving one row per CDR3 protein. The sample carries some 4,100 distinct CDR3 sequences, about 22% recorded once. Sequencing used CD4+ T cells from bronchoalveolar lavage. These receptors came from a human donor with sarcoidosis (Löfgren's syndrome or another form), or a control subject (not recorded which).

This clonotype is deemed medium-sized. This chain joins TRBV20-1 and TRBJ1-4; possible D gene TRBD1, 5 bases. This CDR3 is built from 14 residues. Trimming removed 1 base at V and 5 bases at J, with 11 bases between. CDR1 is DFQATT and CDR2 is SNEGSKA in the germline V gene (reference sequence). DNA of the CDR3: TGCAGTGCTAGAGTGTGGGGCGCGAATGAAAAACTGTTTTTT. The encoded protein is CSARVWGANEKLFF.

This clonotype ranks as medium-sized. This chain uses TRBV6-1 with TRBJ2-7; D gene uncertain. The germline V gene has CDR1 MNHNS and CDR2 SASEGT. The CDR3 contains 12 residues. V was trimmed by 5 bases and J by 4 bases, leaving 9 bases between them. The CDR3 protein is CASSYTDYEQYF. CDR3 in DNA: TGTGCCAGCAGTTATACAGATTACGAGCAGTACTTC.

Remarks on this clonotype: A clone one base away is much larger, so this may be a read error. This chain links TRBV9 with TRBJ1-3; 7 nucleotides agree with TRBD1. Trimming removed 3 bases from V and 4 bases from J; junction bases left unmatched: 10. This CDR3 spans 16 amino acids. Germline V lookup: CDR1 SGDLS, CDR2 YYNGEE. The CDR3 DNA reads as TGTGCCAGCAGCGCCACGATTGGGACAGAAGGAAACACCATATATTTT. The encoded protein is CASSATIGTEGNTIYF.

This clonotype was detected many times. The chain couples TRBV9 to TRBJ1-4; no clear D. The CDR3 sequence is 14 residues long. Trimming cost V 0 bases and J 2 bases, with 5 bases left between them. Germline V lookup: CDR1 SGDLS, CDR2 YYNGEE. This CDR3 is CASSVGATNEKLFF. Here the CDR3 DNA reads TGTGCCAGCAGCGTAGGCGCGACTAATGAAAAACTGTTTTTT. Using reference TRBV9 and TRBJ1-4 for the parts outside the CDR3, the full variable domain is DSGVTQTPKHLITATGQRVTLRCSPRSGDLSVYWYQQSLDQGLQFLIQYYNGEERAKGNILERFSAQQFPDLHSELNLSSLELGDSALYFCASSVGATNEKLFFGSGTQLSVL.

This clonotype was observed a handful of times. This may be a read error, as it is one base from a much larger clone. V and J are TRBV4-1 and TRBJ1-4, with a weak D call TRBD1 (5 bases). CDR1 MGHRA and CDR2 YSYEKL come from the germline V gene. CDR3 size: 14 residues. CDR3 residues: CASGQGRSGEKLFF. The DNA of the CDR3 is TGCGCCAGCGGCCAGGGCCGGAGCGGTGAAAAACTGTTTTTT.

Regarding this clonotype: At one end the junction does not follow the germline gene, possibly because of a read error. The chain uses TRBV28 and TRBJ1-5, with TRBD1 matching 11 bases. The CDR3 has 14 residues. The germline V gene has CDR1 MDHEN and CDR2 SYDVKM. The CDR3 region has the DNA TGTGCCAGTAGTTCGGGACAGGGGGTGCAGTCCCAGCATTTT. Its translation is CASSSGQGVQSQHF.

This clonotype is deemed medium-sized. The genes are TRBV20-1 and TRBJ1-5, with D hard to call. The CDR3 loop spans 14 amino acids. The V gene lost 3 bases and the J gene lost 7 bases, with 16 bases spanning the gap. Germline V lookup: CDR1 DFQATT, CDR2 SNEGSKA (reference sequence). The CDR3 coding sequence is TGCAGTGCTAGTACTAAGGGAGTTGGGCAGCCCCAGCATTTT. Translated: CSASTKGVGQPQHF.

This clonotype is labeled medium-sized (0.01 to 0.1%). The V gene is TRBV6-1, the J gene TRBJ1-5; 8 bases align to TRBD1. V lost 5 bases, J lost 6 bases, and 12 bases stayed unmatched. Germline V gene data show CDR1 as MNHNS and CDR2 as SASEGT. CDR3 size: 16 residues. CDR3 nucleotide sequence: TGTGCCAGCAGTCCGAATGTGATACAGGGGGGTCAGCCCCAGCATTTT. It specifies CASSPNVIQGGQPQHF.

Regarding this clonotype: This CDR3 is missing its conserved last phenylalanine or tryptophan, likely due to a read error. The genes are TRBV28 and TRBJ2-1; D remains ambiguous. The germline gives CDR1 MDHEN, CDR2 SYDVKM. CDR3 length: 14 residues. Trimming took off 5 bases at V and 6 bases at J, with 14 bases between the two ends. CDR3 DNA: TGTGCCAGCAGTCCTCCGGCAGGCTGCAATGAGCAGTTCCTC. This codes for CASSPPAGCNEQFL.

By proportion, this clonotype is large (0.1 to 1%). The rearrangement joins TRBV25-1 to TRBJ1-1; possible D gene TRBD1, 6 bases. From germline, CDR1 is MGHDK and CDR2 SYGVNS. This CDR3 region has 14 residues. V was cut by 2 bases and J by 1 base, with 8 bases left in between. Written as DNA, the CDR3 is TGTGCCAGCAGTGAAGAGGGGGAGAACACTGAAGCTTTCTTT. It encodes CASSEEGENTEAFF.

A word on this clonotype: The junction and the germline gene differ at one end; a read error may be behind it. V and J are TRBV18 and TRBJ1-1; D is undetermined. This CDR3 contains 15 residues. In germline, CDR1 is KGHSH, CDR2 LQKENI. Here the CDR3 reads CASSPWNDRNTEAFF. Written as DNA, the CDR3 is TGCGCCAGCTCACCATGGAATGATCGGAACACTGAAGCTTTCTTT.

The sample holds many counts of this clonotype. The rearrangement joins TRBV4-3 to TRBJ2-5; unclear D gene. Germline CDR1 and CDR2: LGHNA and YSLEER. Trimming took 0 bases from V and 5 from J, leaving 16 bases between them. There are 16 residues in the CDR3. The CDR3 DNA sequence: TGCGCCAGCAGCCAAGATTTCGGTAATCCTCTGGAGACCCAGTACTTC. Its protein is CASSQDFGNPLETQYF.

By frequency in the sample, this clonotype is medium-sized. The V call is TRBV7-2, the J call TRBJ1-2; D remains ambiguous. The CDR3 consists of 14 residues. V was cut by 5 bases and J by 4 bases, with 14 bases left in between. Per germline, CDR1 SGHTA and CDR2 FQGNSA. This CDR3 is CASSREQFSYGYTF. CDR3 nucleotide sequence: TGTGCCAGCAGCCGAGAGCAGTTCTCCTATGGCTACACCTTC. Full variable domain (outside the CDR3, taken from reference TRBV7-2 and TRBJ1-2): GAGVSQSPSNKVTEKGKDVELRCDPISGHTALYWYRQSLGQGLEFLIYFQGNSAPDKSGLPSDRFSAERTGGSVSTLTIQRTQQEDSAVYLCASSREQFSYGYTFGSGTRLTVV.

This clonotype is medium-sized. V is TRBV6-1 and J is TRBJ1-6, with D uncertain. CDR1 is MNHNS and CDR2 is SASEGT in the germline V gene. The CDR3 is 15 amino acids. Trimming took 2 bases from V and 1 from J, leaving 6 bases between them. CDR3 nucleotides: TGTGCCAGCAGTGAAACGGGATCCTATAATTCACCCCTCCACTTT. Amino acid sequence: CASSETGSYNSPLHF.

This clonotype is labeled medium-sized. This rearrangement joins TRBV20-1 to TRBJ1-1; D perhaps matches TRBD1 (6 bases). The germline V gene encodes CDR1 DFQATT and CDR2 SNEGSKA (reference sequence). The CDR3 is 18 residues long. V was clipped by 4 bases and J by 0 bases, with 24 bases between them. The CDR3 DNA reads TGCAGTGCTAAGCTATATCCGAGAGTGGGGGACATGAACACTGAAGCTTTCTTT. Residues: CSAKLYPRVGDMNTEAFF.

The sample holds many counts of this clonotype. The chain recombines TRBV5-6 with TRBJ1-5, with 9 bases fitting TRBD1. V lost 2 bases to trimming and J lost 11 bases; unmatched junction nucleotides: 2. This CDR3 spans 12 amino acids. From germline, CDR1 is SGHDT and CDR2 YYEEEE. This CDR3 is CASSFGTGTQHF. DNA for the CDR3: TGTGCCAGCAGCTTCGGGACAGGGACCCAGCATTTT.

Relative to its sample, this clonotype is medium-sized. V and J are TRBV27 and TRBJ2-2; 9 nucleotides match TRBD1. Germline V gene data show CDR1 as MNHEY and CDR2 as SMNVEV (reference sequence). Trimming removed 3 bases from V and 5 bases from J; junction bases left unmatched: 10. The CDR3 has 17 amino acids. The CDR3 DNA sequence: TGTGCCAGCAGTTTGTACCCACAGGGGGCGGGGACCGGGGAGCTGTTTTTT. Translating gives CASSLYPQGAGTGELFF.

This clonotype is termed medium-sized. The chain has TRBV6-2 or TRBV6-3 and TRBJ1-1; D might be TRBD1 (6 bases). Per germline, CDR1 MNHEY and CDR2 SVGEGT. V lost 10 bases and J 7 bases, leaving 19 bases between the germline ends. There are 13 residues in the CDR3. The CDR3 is CATTEQGISEAFF. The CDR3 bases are TGTGCCACCACCGAACAGGGCATCAGTGAAGCTTTCTTT.

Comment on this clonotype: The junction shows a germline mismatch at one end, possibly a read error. CDR3 bases: TGTGCCACCAGTGGAGCAGGGAAAGAGAACCAGTACTTC. Translated: CATSGAGKENQYF. V and J are TRBV15 and TRBJ2-5, with a weak D call TRBD1 (5 bases). The germline V gene has CDR1 LNHNV and CDR2 YYDKDF (reference sequence). CDR3 length: 13 residues.

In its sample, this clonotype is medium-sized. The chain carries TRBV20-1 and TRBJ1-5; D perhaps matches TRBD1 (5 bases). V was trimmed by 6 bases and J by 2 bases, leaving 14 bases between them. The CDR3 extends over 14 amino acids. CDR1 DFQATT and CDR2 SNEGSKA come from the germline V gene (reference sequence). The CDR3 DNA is TGCAGTGCCGTACTAAGCAGGGGCAATCAGCCCCAGCATTTT. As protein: CSAVLSRGNQPQHF.

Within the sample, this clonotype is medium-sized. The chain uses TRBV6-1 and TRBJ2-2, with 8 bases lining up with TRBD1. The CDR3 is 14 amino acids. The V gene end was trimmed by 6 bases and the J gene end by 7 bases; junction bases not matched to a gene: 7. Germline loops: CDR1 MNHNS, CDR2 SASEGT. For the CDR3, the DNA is TGTGCCAGCAGGTCGCAGGGGGCCGGCGGGGAGCTGTTTTTT. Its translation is CASRSQGAGGELFF.

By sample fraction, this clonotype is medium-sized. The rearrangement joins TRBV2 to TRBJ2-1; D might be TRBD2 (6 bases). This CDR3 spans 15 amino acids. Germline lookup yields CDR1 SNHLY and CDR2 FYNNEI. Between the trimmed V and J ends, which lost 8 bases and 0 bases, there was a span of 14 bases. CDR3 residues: CASRSGGSSYNEQFF. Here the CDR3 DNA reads TGTGCCAGCCGAAGTGGGGGGAGCTCCTACAATGAGCAGTTCTTC. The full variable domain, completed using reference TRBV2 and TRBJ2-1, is EPEVTQTPSHQVTQMGQEVILRCVPISNHLYFYWYRQILGQKVEFLVSFYNNEISEKSEIFDDQFSVERPDGSNFTLKIRSTKLEDSAMYFCASRSGGSSYNEQFFGPGTRLTVL.

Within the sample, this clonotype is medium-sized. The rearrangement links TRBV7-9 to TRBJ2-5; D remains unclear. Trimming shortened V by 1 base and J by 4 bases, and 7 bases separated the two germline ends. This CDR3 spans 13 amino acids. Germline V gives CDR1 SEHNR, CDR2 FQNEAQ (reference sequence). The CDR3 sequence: CASSLGAVETQYF. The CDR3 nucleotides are TGTGCCAGCAGCTTAGGGGCAGTAGAGACCCAGTACTTC.

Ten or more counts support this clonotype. This CDR3 is CSVEVVVGGRQGGREQYF. The CDR3 DNA is TGCAGCGTTGAAGTGGTCGTAGGAGGGAGGCAGGGTGGCCGCGAGCAGTACTTC. V usage is TRBV29-1 and J usage is TRBJ2-7; D may be TRBD2 (6 bases). CDR1 is SQVTM, CDR2 ANQGSEA, per germline. The V end lost 1 base, the J end lost 6 bases, and 28 bases lay between the germline ends. The CDR3 has 18 amino acids.

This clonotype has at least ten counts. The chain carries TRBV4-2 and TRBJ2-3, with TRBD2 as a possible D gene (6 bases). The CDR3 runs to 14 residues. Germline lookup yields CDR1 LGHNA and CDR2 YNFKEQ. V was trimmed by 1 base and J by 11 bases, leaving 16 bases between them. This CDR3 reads CASSQVDLASEQYF. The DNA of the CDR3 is TGTGCCAGCAGCCAAGTCGATCTAGCGTCAGAGCAGTATTTT.

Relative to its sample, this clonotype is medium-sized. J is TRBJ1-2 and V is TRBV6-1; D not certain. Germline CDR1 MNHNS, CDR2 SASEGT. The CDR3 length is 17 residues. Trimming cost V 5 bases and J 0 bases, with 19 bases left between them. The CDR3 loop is CASSPLTGLQPNYGYTF. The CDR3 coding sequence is TGTGCCAGCAGTCCTCTAACGGGCCTACAGCCTAACTATGGCTACACCTTC.

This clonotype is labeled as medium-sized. In DNA, the CDR3 is TGTGCCAGTACCTCGAAGAATCAGCCCCAGCATTTT. Protein: CASTSKNQPQHF. The chain recombines TRBV19 with TRBJ1-5; no reliable D call. The V and J ends lost 7 bases and 4 bases respectively, with 8 bases between them. This CDR3 has 12 residues. CDR1 is LNHDA, CDR2 SQIVND, per germline (reference sequence).

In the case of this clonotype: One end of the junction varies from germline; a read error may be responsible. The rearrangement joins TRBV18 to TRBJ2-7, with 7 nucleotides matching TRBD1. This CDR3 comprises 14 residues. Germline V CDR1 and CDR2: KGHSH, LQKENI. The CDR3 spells CASAPGTASYEQHF. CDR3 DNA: TGTGCCAGCGCCCCCGGGACAGCCTCCTACGAGCAGCACTTC. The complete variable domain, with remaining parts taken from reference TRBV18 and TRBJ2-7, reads NAGVMQNPRHLVRRRGQEARLRCSPMKGHSHVYWYRQLPEEGLKFMVYLQKENIIDESGMPKERFSAEFPKEGPSILRIQQVVRGDSAAYFCASAPGTASYEQHFGPGTRLTVT.

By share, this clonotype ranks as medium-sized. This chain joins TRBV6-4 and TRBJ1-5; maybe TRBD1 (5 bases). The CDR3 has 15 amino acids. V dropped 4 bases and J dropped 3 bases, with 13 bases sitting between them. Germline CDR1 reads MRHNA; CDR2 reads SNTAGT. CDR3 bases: TGTGCCAGCAGTGCTGGGGTACAGGACAATCAGCCCCAGCATTTT. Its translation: CASSAGVQDNQPQHF.